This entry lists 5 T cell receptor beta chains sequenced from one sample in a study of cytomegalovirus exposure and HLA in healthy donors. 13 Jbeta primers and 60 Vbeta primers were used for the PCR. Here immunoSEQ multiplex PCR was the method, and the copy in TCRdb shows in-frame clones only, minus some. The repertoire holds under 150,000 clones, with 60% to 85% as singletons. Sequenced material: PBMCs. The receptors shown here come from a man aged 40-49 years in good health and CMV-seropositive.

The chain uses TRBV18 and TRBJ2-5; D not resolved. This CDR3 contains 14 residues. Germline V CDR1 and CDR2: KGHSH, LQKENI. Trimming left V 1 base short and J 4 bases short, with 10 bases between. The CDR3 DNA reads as TGTGCCAGCTCACCACTTCCTGGCGGAGAGACCCAGTACTTC. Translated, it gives CASSPLPGGETQYF.

CDR3 amino acids: CARSLSFPSEGETQYF. The CDR3 DNA reads TGTGCCAGAAGCCTATCTTTCCCGTCGGAGGGAGAGACCCAGTACTTC. This chain uses TRBV5-3 with TRBJ2-5, with a tentative D call TRBD2 (6 bases). TRBV5-3 is marked as an open reading frame, function uncertain. V lost 4 bases and J 4 bases, leaving 20 bases between the germline ends. This CDR3 comprises 16 residues.

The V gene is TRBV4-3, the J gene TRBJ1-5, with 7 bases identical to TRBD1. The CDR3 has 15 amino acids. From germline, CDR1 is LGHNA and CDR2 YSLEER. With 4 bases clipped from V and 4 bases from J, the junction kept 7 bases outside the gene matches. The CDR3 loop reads CASSPDRAGNQPQHF. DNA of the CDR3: TGCGCCAGCAGCCCTGACAGGGCTGGTAATCAGCCCCAGCATTTT.

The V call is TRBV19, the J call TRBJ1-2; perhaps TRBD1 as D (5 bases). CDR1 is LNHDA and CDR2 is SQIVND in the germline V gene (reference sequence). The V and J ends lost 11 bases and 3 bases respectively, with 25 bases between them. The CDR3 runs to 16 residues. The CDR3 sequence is CAGASETTQGYYGYTF. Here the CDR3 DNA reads TGTGCCGGAGCATCGGAAACAACTCAGGGTTACTATGGCTACACCTTC.

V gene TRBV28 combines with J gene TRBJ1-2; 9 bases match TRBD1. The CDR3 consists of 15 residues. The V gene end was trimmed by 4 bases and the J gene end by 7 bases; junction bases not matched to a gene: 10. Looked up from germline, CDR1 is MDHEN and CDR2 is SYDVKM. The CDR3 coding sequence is TGTGCCAGCAGTTCACAGCCGGGACAGGGTTCTGGCTACACCTTC. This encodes CASSSQPGQGSGYTF.